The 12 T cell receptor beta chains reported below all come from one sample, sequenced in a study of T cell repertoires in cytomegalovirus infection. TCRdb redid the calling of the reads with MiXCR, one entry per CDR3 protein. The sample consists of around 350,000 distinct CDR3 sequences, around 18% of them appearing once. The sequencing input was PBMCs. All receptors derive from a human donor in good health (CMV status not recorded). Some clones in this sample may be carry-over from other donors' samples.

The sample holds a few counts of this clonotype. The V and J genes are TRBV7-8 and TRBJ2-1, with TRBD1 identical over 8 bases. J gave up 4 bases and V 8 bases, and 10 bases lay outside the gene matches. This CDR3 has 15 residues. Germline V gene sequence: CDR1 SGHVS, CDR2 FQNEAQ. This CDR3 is CASSGNRGTYNEQFF. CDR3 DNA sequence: TGTGCCAGCTCGGGGAACAGGGGGACGTACAATGAGCAGTTCTTC.

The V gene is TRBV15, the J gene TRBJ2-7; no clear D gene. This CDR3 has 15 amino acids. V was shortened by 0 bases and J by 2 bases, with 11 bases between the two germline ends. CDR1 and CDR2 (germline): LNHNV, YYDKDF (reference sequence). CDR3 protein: CATSRDGAGPYEQYF. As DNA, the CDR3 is TGTGCCACCAGCAGAGATGGAGCCGGCCCCTACGAGCAGTACTTC.

The CDR3 region is CASSQDGGGGNSPLHF. Here the CDR3 DNA reads TGTGCCAGCAGCCAAGATGGGGGTGGTGGCAATTCACCCCTCCACTTT. This sequence joins TRBV4-2 and TRBJ1-6; possibly TRBD1 for D (5 bases). V shed 0 bases and J shed 7 bases, with 13 bases lying between them. CDR3 size: 16 residues. Germline V gene lookup returns CDR1 LGHNA and CDR2 YNFKEQ.

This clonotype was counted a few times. The CDR3 region is CSANRDSISYEQYF. CDR3 bases: TGCAGTGCAAACCGGGACTCCATCTCCTACGAGCAGTACTTC. J is TRBJ2-7 and V is TRBV20-1; maybe TRBD2 (6 bases). V was clipped by 6 bases and J by 0 bases, with 15 bases between them. The V gene's germline CDR1 is DFQATT and CDR2 SNEGSKA (reference sequence). The CDR3 extends over 14 amino acids.

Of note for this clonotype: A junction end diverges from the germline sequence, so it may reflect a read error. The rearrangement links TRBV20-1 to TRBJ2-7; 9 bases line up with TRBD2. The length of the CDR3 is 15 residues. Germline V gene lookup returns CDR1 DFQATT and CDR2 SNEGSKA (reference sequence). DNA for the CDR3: TGCAGTGGGACTAGCGCAAAGGGGAACTCCTACGATCAGTACTTC. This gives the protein CSGTSAKGNSYDQYF.

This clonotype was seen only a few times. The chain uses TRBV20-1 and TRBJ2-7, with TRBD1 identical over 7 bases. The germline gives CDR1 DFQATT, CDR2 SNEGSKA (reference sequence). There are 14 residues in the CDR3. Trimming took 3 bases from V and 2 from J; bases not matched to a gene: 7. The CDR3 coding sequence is TGCAGTGCTAGTACCGGGACAGCCCCCTACGAGCAGTACTTC. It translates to CSASTGTAPYEQYF.

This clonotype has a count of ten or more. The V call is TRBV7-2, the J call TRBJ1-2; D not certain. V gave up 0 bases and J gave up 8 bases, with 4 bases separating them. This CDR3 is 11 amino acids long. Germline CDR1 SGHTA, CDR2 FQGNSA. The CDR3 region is CASSLAEGYTF. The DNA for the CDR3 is TGTGCCAGCAGCTTAGCAGAGGGCTACACCTTC.

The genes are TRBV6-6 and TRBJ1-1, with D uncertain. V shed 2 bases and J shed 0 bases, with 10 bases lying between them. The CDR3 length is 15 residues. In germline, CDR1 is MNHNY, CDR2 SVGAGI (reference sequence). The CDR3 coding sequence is TGTGCCAGCAGTTACAGGGAGGGTATGAACACTGAAGCTTTCTTT. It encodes CASSYREGMNTEAFF.

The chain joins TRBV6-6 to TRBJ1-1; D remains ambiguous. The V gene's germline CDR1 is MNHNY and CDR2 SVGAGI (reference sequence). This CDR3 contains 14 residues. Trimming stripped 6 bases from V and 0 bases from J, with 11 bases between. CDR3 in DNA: TGTGCCAGCAGCGCAGCCGTCGTGAACACTGAAGCTTTCTTT. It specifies CASSAAVVNTEAFF.

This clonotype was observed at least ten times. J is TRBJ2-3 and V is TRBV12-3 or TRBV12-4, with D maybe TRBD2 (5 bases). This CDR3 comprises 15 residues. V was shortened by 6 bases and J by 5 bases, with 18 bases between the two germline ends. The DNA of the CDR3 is TGTGCCAGCAGCGCCCAACACTCCGGAGGAGATACGCAGTATTTT. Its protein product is CASSAQHSGGDTQYF.

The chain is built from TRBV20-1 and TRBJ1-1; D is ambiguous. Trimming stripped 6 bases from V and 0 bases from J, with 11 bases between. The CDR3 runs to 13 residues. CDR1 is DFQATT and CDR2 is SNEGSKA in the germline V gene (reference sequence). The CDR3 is CSAPFRVNTEAFF. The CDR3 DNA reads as TGCAGTGCCCCGTTCCGTGTGAACACTGAAGCTTTCTTT.

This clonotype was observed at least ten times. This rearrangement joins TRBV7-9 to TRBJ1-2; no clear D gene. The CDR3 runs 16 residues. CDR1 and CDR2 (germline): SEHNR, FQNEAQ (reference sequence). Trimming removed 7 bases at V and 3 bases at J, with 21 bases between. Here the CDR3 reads CASTSNPGVWDYGYTF. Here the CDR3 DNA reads TGTGCCAGCACCTCCAACCCTGGGGTGTGGGACTATGGCTACACCTTC.